Below, 14 T cell receptor beta chains from the same sample are listed, as sequenced in a study of CD8 T cells in Susac syndrome (dated by TCRdb to the late 2010s). The library was built by means of the immunoSEQ multiplex PCR assay. RNA was extracted using the RNeasy kit, and roughly 0.5 to 1 ug of the RNA was reverse transcribed with random hexamers. The raw public data were reprocessed by TCRdb itself: fastp quality trimming at Q25, MiXCR clonotype calling, in-frame beta chains only. CDR3 protein duplicates are merged, each entry listing the most common genes and DNA. Across this sample there are over 100,000 distinct CDR3 sequences, with around 94% seen only once. About 0.28% of the sample is held by the ten biggest clonotypes. Sequencing input: CD8+ T cells from PBMCs. The receptors stem from a human donor with Susac syndrome.

The rearrangement links TRBV20-1 to TRBJ2-7; D might be TRBD2 (5 bases). The CDR3 consists of 14 residues. Germline V gene data show CDR1 as DFQATT and CDR2 as SNEGSKA (reference sequence). V lost 1 base and J lost 4, with 14 bases in between. CDR3 loop: CSARVTARGYEQYF. The CDR3 DNA follows: TGCAGTGCTAGAGTGACGGCTCGAGGGTACGAGCAGTACTTC.

The rearrangement joins TRBV4-3 to TRBJ1-1, with a weak D call TRBD1 (6 bases). This CDR3 contains 15 residues. V was cut by 0 bases and J by 6 bases, with 14 bases left in between. CDR1 is LGHNA, CDR2 YSLEER, per germline. DNA for the CDR3: TGCGCCAGCAGCCAAGAGAGGGGGGAGGTACCTGAAGCTTTCTTT. Translating gives CASSQERGEVPEAFF.

This chain uses TRBV3-1 with TRBJ1-2; no clear D. V was pared by 0 bases and J by 4 bases, with 6 bases between. CDR3 length equals 13 residues. From germline, CDR1 is LGHDT and CDR2 YNNKEL (reference sequence). Here the CDR3 DNA reads TGTGCCAGCAGCCAAGAAACGGTCTATGGCTACACCTTC. Translation: CASSQETVYGYTF.

V is TRBV11-2 and J is TRBJ2-7, with D uncertain. The CDR3 contains 11 residues. V shed 5 bases and J shed 4 bases, with 6 bases lying between them. Germline-derived CDR1 and CDR2 are SGHAT and FQNNGV. The CDR3 loop reads CASSPLYEQYF. In DNA form, the CDR3 reads TGTGCCAGCAGCCCCCTATACGAGCAGTACTTC.

This rearrangement joins TRBV7-9 to TRBJ2-3; possible D gene TRBD1, 6 bases. The germline gives CDR1 SEHNR, CDR2 FQNEAQ (reference sequence). V was cut by 5 bases and J by 10 bases, with 13 bases left in between. The CDR3 loop spans 12 amino acids. The CDR3 is CASSGRDTAQYF. The CDR3 DNA follows: TGTGCCAGCAGCGGACGGGACACGGCGCAGTATTTT.

V and J are TRBV20-1 and TRBJ2-2; no reliable D call. In germline, CDR1 is DFQATT, CDR2 SNEGSKA (reference sequence). Trimming removed 6 bases from V and 0 bases from J, with 8 bases in between. This CDR3 has 13 residues. The CDR3 sequence: CSAEQTNTGELFF. The CDR3 coding sequence is TGCAGTGCAGAACAGACGAACACCGGGGAGCTGTTTTTT.

The CDR3 here is CATRGGVIDTQYF. In DNA form, the CDR3 reads TGTGCCACCAGGGGGGGAGTCATCGATACGCAGTATTTT. This chain connects TRBV15 to TRBJ2-3; a weak D match, TRBD2 (6 bases). CDR3 length: 13 residues. Per the germline V gene, CDR1 is LNHNV and CDR2 is YYDKDF (reference sequence). Trimming pared 6 bases from V and 6 bases from J, leaving 13 bases between. Drawing the rest from reference TRBV15 and TRBJ2-3, the complete variable domain is DAMVIQNPRYQVTQFGKPVTLSCSQTLNHNVMYWYQQKSSQAPKLLFHYYDKDFNNEADTPDNFQSRRPNTSFCFLDIRSPGLGDTAMYLCATRGGVIDTQYFGPGTRLTVL.

The chain is built from TRBV13 and TRBJ2-2; TRBD1 agrees at 9 bases. Germline V lookup: CDR1 PRHDT, CDR2 FYEKMQ (reference sequence). This CDR3 has 17 residues. Trimming took 5 bases from V and 0 from J; bases not matched to a gene: 7. The CDR3 DNA is TGTGCCAGCAGCGAACAGGGGGCGGGAGCGAACACCGGGGAGCTGTTTTTT. This codes for CASSEQGAGANTGELFF.

J is TRBJ1-2 and V is TRBV20-1; no firm D call. The CDR3 covers 12 residues. The germline gives CDR1 DFQATT, CDR2 SNEGSKA (reference sequence). V was shortened by 0 bases and J by 5 bases, with 7 bases between the two germline ends. The CDR3 DNA is TGCAGTGCTAGAGAGGGATTGTATGGCTACACCTTC. Translated: CSAREGLYGYTF.

This clonotype was picked up one time. J is TRBJ2-5 and V is TRBV2; TRBD2 matches at 11 bases. The CDR3 spans 15 residues. The germline gives CDR1 SNHLY, CDR2 FYNNEI. V lost 6 bases and J lost 1; bases outside the gene matches: 4. CDR3 nucleotides: TGTGCCAGCAGAGAGGGACTAGCGGTCCAAGAGACCCAGTACTTC. Its protein product is CASREGLAVQETQYF.

The chain carries TRBV6-1 and TRBJ1-6; D remains unclear. The V and J ends lost 7 bases and 7 bases respectively, with 14 bases between them. CDR1 and CDR2 (germline): MNHNS, SASEGT. The CDR3 runs 14 residues. CDR3 bases: TGTGCCAGCAAAGGGCAGAGTCGGAATTCACCCCTCCACTTT. It specifies CASKGQSRNSPLHF.

The gene calls are TRBV3-1 and TRBJ2-7; unclear D gene. The CDR3 sequence is 14 residues long. Germline assignment: CDR1 LGHDT and CDR2 YNNKEL (reference sequence). Trimming left V 6 bases short and J 1 base short, with 13 bases between. CDR3 amino acids: CASSQTDASYEQYF. In DNA form, the CDR3 reads TGTGCCAGCAGTCAGACCGACGCATCCTACGAGCAGTACTTC.

CDR3 nucleotides: TGTGCCACCAGTGATTTTGGCAACACCGGGGAGCTGTTTTTT. This sequence encodes CATSDFGNTGELFF. This rearrangement joins TRBV24-1 to TRBJ2-2; D gene ambiguous. The V and J ends lost 1 base and 2 bases respectively, with 4 bases between them. Per germline, CDR1 KGHDR and CDR2 SFDVKD. The CDR3 covers 14 residues.

The genes are TRBV9 and TRBJ2-1, with D possibly matching TRBD2 (6 bases). Germline loops: CDR1 SGDLS, CDR2 YYNGEE. Trimming pared 0 bases from V and 9 bases from J, leaving 7 bases between. The CDR3 sequence is 12 residues long. This CDR3 is CASSVAGSEQFF. DNA of the CDR3: TGTGCCAGCAGCGTAGCCGGGAGTGAGCAGTTCTTC.